This entry lists 16 T cell receptor beta chains sequenced from one sample in a study of blood T cell repertoires in COVID-19. The assay was immunoSEQ multiplex PCR, and TCRdb's table has in-frame clones only and misses some. The table includes roughly 190,000 clones, less than 85% detected once. Sequencing was performed on PBMCs or T cells enriched from blood (not recorded which). The receptors originated from a young woman who had recovered from COVID-19.

This chain joins TRBV19 and TRBJ2-2, with TRBD2 matching over 8 bases. Trimming took 1 base from V and 7 from J; bases not matched to a gene: 8. The germline gives CDR1 LNHDA, CDR2 SQIVND (reference sequence). This CDR3 has 16 amino acids. DNA for the CDR3: TGTGCCAGTAGTATAGTTGGTAGCGGGATAATCGGGGAGCTGTTTTTT. This gives the protein CASSIVGSGIIGELFF.

The chain has TRBV7-9 and TRBJ1-1, with a weak D call TRBD1 (5 bases). The CDR3 totals 15 residues. The V gene lost 2 bases and the J gene lost 3 bases, with 13 bases spanning the gap. CDR1 is SEHNR, CDR2 FQNEAQ, per germline (reference sequence). The chain's CDR3 is CASSLSRQGDTEAFF. The CDR3 bases are TGTGCCAGCAGCTTATCTAGGCAGGGCGACACTGAAGCTTTCTTT.

This chain connects TRBV7-8 to TRBJ2-1; D is ambiguous. Germline V gives CDR1 SGHVS, CDR2 FQNEAQ. V gave up 3 bases and J gave up 0 bases, with 12 bases separating them. The CDR3 is made up of 16 amino acids. As DNA, the CDR3 is TGTGCCAGCAGCTTTAACAGTGCGAGCTCCTACAATGAGCAGTTCTTC. It yields the protein CASSFNSASSYNEQFF.

The V and J genes are TRBV28 and TRBJ1-3; TRBD1 aligns across 9 bases. Trimming took 3 bases from V and 3 from J; bases not matched to a gene: 21. Germline V gives CDR1 MDHEN, CDR2 SYDVKM. This CDR3 comprises 21 residues. The CDR3, as DNA: TGTGCCAGCAGTTTCGCCGGGACAGGGAGAAAAGGATCCTCTCATGGAAACACCATATATTTT. This sequence encodes CASSFAGTGRKGSSHGNTIYF.

The J gene is TRBJ2-7, the V gene TRBV10-3; perhaps TRBD2 as D (6 bases). V was cut by 3 bases and J by 2 bases, with 11 bases left in between. This CDR3 is 14 amino acids long. Germline lookup yields CDR1 ENHRY and CDR2 SYGVKD. CDR3 nucleotide sequence: TGTGCCATCAGTGACGTGGGCGGGGCCTACGAGCAGTACGTC. Translating gives CAISDVGGAYEQYV.

The V call is TRBV5-4, the J call TRBJ1-5, with a weak D call TRBD1 (5 bases). This CDR3 has 14 residues. V lost 3 bases and J 4 bases, leaving 11 bases between the germline ends. The V gene's germline CDR1 is SGHNT and CDR2 YYREEE (reference sequence). The CDR3 reads CASSYGQGNQPQHF. Written as DNA, the CDR3 is TGTGCCAGCAGCTATGGGCAGGGAAATCAGCCCCAGCATTTT.

This clone was recorded once. The chain uses TRBV6-6 and TRBJ1-4; TRBD1 matches at 7 bases. Germline V gene data show CDR1 as MNHNY and CDR2 as SVGAGI (reference sequence). V was pared by 6 bases and J by 8 bases, with 12 bases of the junction left unmatched. CDR3 size: 15 residues. For the CDR3, the DNA is TGTGCCAGCAGAAAGCCGGGACAGACACTAGAAAAACTGTTTTTT. The encoded protein is CASRKPGQTLEKLFF.

CDR3 sequence (DNA): TGTGCCAGCAGCACGCGGACTAGCGGGACCGGGAAGACCCAGTACTTC. Translation: CASSTRTSGTGKTQYF. This chain links TRBV7-3 with TRBJ2-5, with 12 positions matching TRBD2. This CDR3 has 16 amino acids. V lost 5 bases and J lost 6; bases outside the gene matches: 10. Germline lookup yields CDR1 SGHTA and CDR2 FQGTGA.

This chain connects TRBV15 to TRBJ2-1; 12 bases fit TRBD2. CDR1 LNHNV and CDR2 YYDKDF come from the germline V gene (reference sequence). The CDR3 has 15 amino acids. The V and J ends lost 3 bases and 4 bases, in that order; junction bases with no gene match: 1. CDR3 in amino acids: CATSSTSGRYNEQFF. CDR3 DNA sequence: TGTGCCACCAGCAGCACTAGCGGGAGGTACAATGAGCAGTTCTTC. Supplemented by reference TRBV15 and TRBJ2-1, the full variable domain reads DAMVIQNPRYQVTQFGKPVTLSCSQTLNHNVMYWYQQKSSQAPKLLFHYYDKDFNNEADTPDNFQSRRPNTSFCFLDIRSPGLGDTAMYLCATSSTSGRYNEQFFGPGTRLTVL.

This rearrangement joins TRBV19 to TRBJ1-1, with 10 bases that match TRBD1. Germline V gene lookup returns CDR1 LNHDA and CDR2 SQIVND (reference sequence). This CDR3 has 16 residues. J was trimmed by 1 base and V by 5 bases; bases with no gene match: 7. CDR3 in amino acids: CASSSLWTGGNTEAFF. In DNA form, the CDR3 reads TGTGCCAGTAGTTCCCTCTGGACAGGGGGGAACACTGAAGCTTTCTTT.

This chain connects TRBV5-8 to TRBJ2-7, with D maybe TRBD1 (5 bases). In germline, CDR1 is SGHTS, CDR2 YDEGEE. CDR3 length equals 14 residues. V was cut by 2 bases and J by 4 bases, with 13 bases left in between. CDR3 in DNA: TGTGCCAGCAGCTTCCGCAGTAAGGGGTACGAGCAGTACGTC. It yields the protein CASSFRSKGYEQYV.

The chain combines TRBV2 with TRBJ1-4; D gene unclear. This CDR3 is built from 15 residues. V shed 4 bases and J shed 0 bases, with 9 bases lying between them. Germline CDR1 reads SNHLY; CDR2 reads FYNNEI. DNA for the CDR3: TGTGCCAGCAGTGTCCGGAGGGCAACTAATGAAAAACTGTTTTTT. Its translation is CASSVRRATNEKLFF.

V and J are TRBV6-5 and TRBJ1-2; no firm D call. Germline CDR1 MNHEY, CDR2 SVGAGI. V shed 6 bases and J shed 4 bases, with 12 bases lying between them. The CDR3 extends over 13 amino acids. As DNA, the CDR3 is TGTGCCAGCAGGATCAGCGAGCTCTATGGCTACACCTTC. The encoded protein is CASRISELYGYTF.

The chain couples TRBV4-2 to TRBJ1-6; D is unclear. The CDR3 has 15 residues. Germline V gene lookup returns CDR1 LGHNA and CDR2 YNFKEQ. Trimming cost V 0 bases and J 9 bases, with 12 bases left between them. Here the CDR3 DNA reads TGTGCCAGCAGCCAAGACAGGAGGGCGGTTTCACCCCTCCACTTT. It specifies CASSQDRRAVSPLHF.

The genes are TRBV6-1 and TRBJ1-5; TRBD1 aligns across 7 bases. In germline, CDR1 is MNHNS, CDR2 SASEGT. Losses at the gene ends were 0 bases for V and 2 bases for J; bases not matched to a gene: 7. The CDR3 loop spans 17 amino acids. CDR3 region: CASSEAPPQGGNQPQHF. Written as DNA, the CDR3 is TGTGCCAGCAGTGAAGCCCCCCCCCAGGGGGGCAATCAGCCCCAGCATTTT.

The chain employs TRBV5-6 and TRBJ2-1; 7 nucleotides agree with TRBD2. CDR1 and CDR2 (germline): SGHDT, YYEEEE. The V gene end was trimmed by 3 bases and the J gene end by 7 bases; junction bases not matched to a gene: 10. The CDR3 has 15 residues. The DNA of the CDR3 is TGTGCCAGCAGCTGGTTGGCGGGGGATAAGAATGAGCAGTTCTTC. Translated: CASSWLAGDKNEQFF.